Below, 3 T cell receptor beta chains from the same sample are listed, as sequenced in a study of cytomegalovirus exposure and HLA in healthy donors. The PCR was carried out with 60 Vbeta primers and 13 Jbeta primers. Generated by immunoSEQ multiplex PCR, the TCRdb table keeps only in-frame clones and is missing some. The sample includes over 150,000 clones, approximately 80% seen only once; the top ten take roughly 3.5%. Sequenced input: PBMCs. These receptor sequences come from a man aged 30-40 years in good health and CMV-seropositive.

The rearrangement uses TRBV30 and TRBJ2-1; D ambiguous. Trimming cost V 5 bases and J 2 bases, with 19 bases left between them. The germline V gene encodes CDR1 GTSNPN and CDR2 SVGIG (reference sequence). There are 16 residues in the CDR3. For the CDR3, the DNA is TGTGCCTGGGACGCCGATCAGGCCCTTCCCTACAATGAGCAGTTCTTC. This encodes CAWDADQALPYNEQFF.

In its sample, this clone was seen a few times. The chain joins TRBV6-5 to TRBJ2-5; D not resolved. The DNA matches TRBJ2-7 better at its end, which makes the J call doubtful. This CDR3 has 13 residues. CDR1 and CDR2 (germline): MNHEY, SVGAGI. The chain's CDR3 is CASSYAPSYEQYF. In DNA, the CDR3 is TGTGCCAGCAGTTACGCCCCATCCTACGAGCAGTACTTC.

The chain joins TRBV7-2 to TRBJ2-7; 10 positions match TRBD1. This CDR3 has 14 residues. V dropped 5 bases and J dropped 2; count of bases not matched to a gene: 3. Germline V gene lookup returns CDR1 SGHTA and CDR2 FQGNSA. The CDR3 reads CASSLGQGAYEQYF. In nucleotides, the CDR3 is TGTGCCAGCAGCCTAGGACAGGGGGCCTACGAGCAGTACTTC.